This T cell receptor (beta chain) derives from a study of graft-versus-host responses after intestinal transplantation. The assay was immunoSEQ multiplex PCR, and TCRdb's table has in-frame clones only and misses some. The data show approximately 25,000 clones, approximately 82% seen once. V lost 0 bases and J lost 4, with 11 bases in between. This CDR3 region has 15 residues. Germline CDR1 and CDR2: SGHNT and YYREEE (reference sequence). In regard to this clone: The antigen is not known.

The sequencing used unstimulated CD8+ T cells sorted from spleen or lymph node cells, collected before transplant. The chain has TRBV5-4 and TRBJ2-1, with D unclear. This clonotype was sampled from a human donor who was the organ donor for an intestinal transplant. CDR3 nucleotide sequence: TGTGCCAGCAGCTTGGGGCAGTCGGGTTACAATGAGCAGTTCTTC. Translating it yields CASSLGQSGYNEQFF.